The T cell receptor (beta chain) described here comes from a study of T-cell memory formation after mild COVID-19. Germline assignment: CDR1 SSHAT and CDR2 FNYEAQ (reference sequence). CDR3 length: 16 residues. Concerning this clonotype itself: A read error may account for a junction end that differs from germline.

Researchers used 5'RACE with constant-segment primers to make TCR alpha and TCR beta cDNA libraries that carry sample barcodes and UMIs. TCRdb called the 5' RACE reads again in MiXCR, with one record for every CDR3 protein. The repertoire holds about 540,000 distinct CDR3 sequences, with 20% as singletons. J is TRBJ2-1 and V is TRBV7-7; 14 bases align to TRBD2. This TCR derives from an adult woman who had mild COVID-19 (a few samples of this study predate the infection). Cell type and time point are not known. Sample: PBMCs or a T cell subset sorted from them (not recorded which). CDR3 sequence: CASSRMTSGRDNEQFF. Here the CDR3 DNA reads TGTGCTAGCAGCCGGATGACTAGCGGGAGGGACAATGAGCAGTTCTTC. The full variable domain, its missing parts supplied by reference TRBV7-7 and TRBJ2-1, is GAGVSQSPRYKVTKRGQDVTLRCDPISSHATLYWYQQALGQGPEFLTYFNYEAQPDKSGLPSDRFSAERPEGSISTLTIQRTEQRDSAMYRCASSRMTSGRDNEQFFGPGTRLTVL.